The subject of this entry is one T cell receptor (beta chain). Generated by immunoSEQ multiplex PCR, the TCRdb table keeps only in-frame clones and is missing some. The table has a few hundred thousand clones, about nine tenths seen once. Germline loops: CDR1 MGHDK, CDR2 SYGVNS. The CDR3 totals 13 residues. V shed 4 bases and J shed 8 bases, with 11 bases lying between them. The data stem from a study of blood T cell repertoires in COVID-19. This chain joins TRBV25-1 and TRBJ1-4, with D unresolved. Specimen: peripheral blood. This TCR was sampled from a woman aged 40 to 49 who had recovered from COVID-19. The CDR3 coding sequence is TGTGCCAGCAGTGTTCACTCCGGGGAAAAACTGTTTTTT. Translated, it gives CASSVHSGEKLFF. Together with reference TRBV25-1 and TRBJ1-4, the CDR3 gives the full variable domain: EADIYQTPRYLVIGTGKKITLECSQTMGHDKMYWYQQDPGMELHLIHYSYGVNSTEKGDLSSESTVSRIRTEHFPLTLESARPSHTSQYLCASSVHSGEKLFFGSGTQLSVL.